A selection of T cell receptor beta chains follows, all from one sample in a study of control samples from healthy donors and cancer patients. Here immunoSEQ multiplex PCR was the method, and the copy in TCRdb shows in-frame clones only, minus some. Found here are 95,000 to 100,000 clones, around 89% of them singletons; the top ten hold approximately 8.4%. Input material: blood. The receptors were gathered from a man aged 25 to 45 in good health. Each CDR3 is given with its conserved first and last residue. Each record gives: CDR3 DNA, CDR3 protein, V gene, clone size, J gene, D gene. A D gene is named only where the DNA matches it firmly. A row's size may be missing; if present it is once, few, many or a size class.

CDR3 DNA: TGCAGCATCGAACTAGGTGGCGCAGATACGCAGTATTTT; CDR3 protein: CSIELGGADTQYF; V gene: TRBV29-1; clone size: .; J gene: TRBJ2-3; D gene: .
CDR3 DNA: TGTGCCTGGAGTGTACAGGGTCAAACTGAAGCTTTCTTT; CDR3 protein: CAWSVQGQTEAFF; V gene: TRBV30; clone size: .; J gene: TRBJ1-1; D gene: .
CDR3 DNA: TGTGCCTCTAGAGGGGGGCATAACGTCCTGACTTTC; CDR3 protein: CASRGGHNVLTF; V gene: TRBV19; clone size: .; J gene: TRBJ2-6; D gene: .
CDR3 DNA: TGTGCCAGCAGATCGGGTGGGGGTAATGAAAAACTGTTTTTT; CDR3 protein: CASRSGGGNEKLFF; V gene: TRBV6-5; clone size: .; J gene: TRBJ1-4; D gene: .
CDR3 DNA: TGTGCCAGCAGCTTAGATGCCGGTATAATGACTGAAGCTTTCTTT; CDR3 protein: CASSLDAGIMTEAFF; V gene: TRBV7-6; clone size: .; J gene: TRBJ1-1; D gene: .
CDR3 DNA: TGTGCCAGCAAGGGTCCCTCTGGAAACACCATATATTTT; CDR3 protein: CASKGPSGNTIYF; V gene: TRBV9; clone size: once; J gene: TRBJ1-3; D gene: .
CDR3 DNA: TGCGCCAGCAGCTTGGCAGGGTTTGTAGAGACCCAGTACTTC; CDR3 protein: CASSLAGFVETQYF; V gene: TRBV5-1; clone size: .; J gene: TRBJ2-5; D gene: .
CDR3 DNA: TGTGCCAGCAGCTTGGGGGGTACCACTGAAGCTTTCTTT; CDR3 protein: CASSLGGTTEAFF; V gene: TRBV7-9; clone size: .; J gene: TRBJ1-1; D gene: .
CDR3 DNA: TGTGCCTGGAGTGTCCTGGCATCGGGAGGCTACACCTTC; CDR3 protein: CAWSVLASGGYTF; V gene: TRBV30; clone size: .; J gene: TRBJ1-2; D gene: .
CDR3 DNA: TGTGCCAGCAGTAAGCATCGCCTCGTGAACACTGAAGCTTTCTTT; CDR3 protein: CASSKHRLVNTEAFF; V gene: TRBV7-2; clone size: .; J gene: TRBJ1-1; D gene: .
CDR3 DNA: TGCGCCAGCAGCCTAGACAGCTACAATGAGCAGTTCTTC; CDR3 protein: CASSLDSYNEQFF; V gene: TRBV5-1; clone size: .; J gene: TRBJ2-1; D gene: .
CDR3 DNA: TGTGCCAGCAGCTTGGATGGGGCCAACGTCCTGACCTTC; CDR3 protein: CASSLDGANVLTF; V gene: TRBV5-6; clone size: once; J gene: TRBJ2-6; D gene: .
CDR3 DNA: TGCGCCAGCAGTGGGACAGATGGCTACACCTTC; CDR3 protein: CASSGTDGYTF; V gene: TRBV10-2; clone size: .; J gene: TRBJ1-2; D gene: .
CDR3 DNA: TGTGCCAGCAGTTTTGCGGTGGGGTCCTACAATGAGCAGTTCTTC; CDR3 protein: CASSFAVGSYNEQFF; V gene: TRBV27; clone size: once; J gene: TRBJ2-1; D gene: .
CDR3 DNA: TGCGCCAGCAGCATAATGGGCACTGAAGCTTTCTTT; CDR3 protein: CASSIMGTEAFF; V gene: TRBV5-1; clone size: .; J gene: TRBJ1-1; D gene: .
CDR3 DNA: TGTGCCACCAGCAGAGGGTCACAGGCTAGCACAGATACGCAGTATTTT; CDR3 protein: CATSRGSQASTDTQYF; V gene: TRBV15; clone size: .; J gene: TRBJ2-3; D gene: .
CDR3 DNA: TGTGCCAGCTCAGGGCAGGAGAACACTGAAGCTTTCTTT; CDR3 protein: CASSGQENTEAFF; V gene: TRBV18; clone size: once; J gene: TRBJ1-1; D gene: .
CDR3 DNA: TGTGCCAGCAGTCGGGGGGGCACTGAAGCTTTCTTT; CDR3 protein: CASSRGGTEAFF; V gene: TRBV2; clone size: .; J gene: TRBJ1-1; D gene: .
CDR3 DNA: TGTGCCAGCAGCGGCGGCCTCAGCCTTAATGAAAAACTGTTTTTT; CDR3 protein: CASSGGLSLNEKLFF; V gene: TRBV7-2; clone size: .; J gene: TRBJ1-4; D gene: .
CDR3 DNA: TGCGCCAGCAGTGCGGGACAGGGGGATGGCTACACCTTC; CDR3 protein: CASSAGQGDGYTF; V gene: TRBV10-2; clone size: .; J gene: TRBJ1-2; D gene: TRBD1
CDR3 DNA: TGTGCCAGCAGTCCCGGGGGGAGCGGGAGGGGGACCGGGGAGCTGTTTTTT; CDR3 protein: CASSPGGSGRGTGELFF; V gene: TRBV6-6; clone size: .; J gene: TRBJ2-2; D gene: TRBD2
CDR3 DNA: TGTGCCAGCTGGTCATTAACAGGGCGAGGAGGCTACACCTTC; CDR3 protein: CASWSLTGRGGYTF; V gene: TRBV27; clone size: .; J gene: TRBJ1-2; D gene: .
CDR3 DNA: TGTGCCAGCAGCTTAGGACAGGGTATAACGTTCTTC; CDR3 protein: CASSLGQGITFF; V gene: TRBV11-3; clone size: .; J gene: TRBJ2-1; D gene: TRBD1
CDR3 DNA: TGTGCCAGCTCACCACCTTTGAGAAATCAGCCCCAGCATTTT; CDR3 protein: CASSPPLRNQPQHF; V gene: TRBV18; clone size: .; J gene: TRBJ1-5; D gene: .
CDR3 DNA: TGTGCCAGCAGTTACGCACGGAGTAATGAAAAGCTGTTTTTT; CDR3 protein: CASSYARSNEKLFF; V gene: TRBV6-5; clone size: .; J gene: TRBJ1-4; D gene: .
CDR3 DNA: TGTGCCAGCAGTGGGACTAGCGGGGGGTCCACCGGGGAGCTGTTTTTT; CDR3 protein: CASSGTSGGSTGELFF; V gene: TRBV2; clone size: .; J gene: TRBJ2-2; D gene: TRBD2
CDR3 DNA: TGTGCCAGCAGTTTAGCGCGGGGTAGTGGCTACACCTTC; CDR3 protein: CASSLARGSGYTF; V gene: TRBV12-3/TRBV12-4; clone size: .; J gene: TRBJ1-2; D gene: .
CDR3 DNA: TGTGCCAGCAGTTTGGGGGCGGCAGATACGCAGTATTTT; CDR3 protein: CASSLGAADTQYF; V gene: TRBV12-3/TRBV12-4; clone size: .; J gene: TRBJ2-3; D gene: .
CDR3 DNA: TGTGCCAGCAGTTTAGGGATGGGGGCCACCTCTGGAAACACCATATATTTT; CDR3 protein: CASSLGMGATSGNTIYF; V gene: TRBV28; clone size: .; J gene: TRBJ1-3; D gene: .
CDR3 DNA: TGTGCCACCAGTGAATCGACAGGGGTTAATGAAAAACTGTTTTTT; CDR3 protein: CATSESTGVNEKLFF; V gene: TRBV24-1; clone size: .; J gene: TRBJ1-4; D gene: TRBD1
CDR3 DNA: TGTGCCAGCAGCTTAGGCATGCGTTGGGGGGCCCAAGAGACCCAGTACTTC; CDR3 protein: CASSLGMRWGAQETQYF; V gene: TRBV7-6; clone size: .; J gene: TRBJ2-5; D gene: .
CDR3 DNA: TGCGCCAGCAGTGAGCAGGGCGGGAGTACTGAGCAGTTCTTC; CDR3 protein: CASSEQGGSTEQFF; V gene: TRBV10-2; clone size: .; J gene: TRBJ2-1; D gene: TRBD2
CDR3 DNA: TGTGCCAGCAGCTTACAGGGGGCTCGAGGCTCACCCCTCCACTTT; CDR3 protein: CASSLQGARGSPLHF; V gene: TRBV7-2; clone size: .; J gene: TRBJ1-6; D gene: TRBD1
CDR3 DNA: TGTGCCAGCAGCTCGTCCGGGACAGGGGGCCCAGACAATCAGCCCCAGCATTTT; CDR3 protein: CASSSSGTGGPDNQPQHF; V gene: TRBV7-9; clone size: .; J gene: TRBJ1-5; D gene: TRBD1
CDR3 DNA: TGTGCCAGTAGTATGGATGGCAGCCTTAATTCACCCCTCCACTTT; CDR3 protein: CASSMDGSLNSPLHF; V gene: TRBV19; clone size: .; J gene: TRBJ1-6; D gene: .
CDR3 DNA: TGTGCCAGCAGCCCAGGGACTAGCGTTGTCTTC; CDR3 protein: CASSPGTSVVF; V gene: TRBV6-5; clone size: .; J gene: TRBJ2-1; D gene: TRBD2
CDR3 DNA: TGTGCCAGCTCACCTCTAGGACGGGGCTATAATTCACCCCTCCACTTT; CDR3 protein: CASSPLGRGYNSPLHF; V gene: TRBV18; clone size: .; J gene: TRBJ1-6; D gene: .
CDR3 DNA: TGCAGCGTTGAAGCCCGACAGGGTCTGTTCACTGAAGCTTTCTTT; CDR3 protein: CSVEARQGLFTEAFF; V gene: TRBV29-1; clone size: .; J gene: TRBJ1-1; D gene: TRBD1
CDR3 DNA: TGTGCCAGCAGCCGGGGACTGATGTATGGCTACACCTTC; CDR3 protein: CASSRGLMYGYTF; V gene: TRBV27; clone size: .; J gene: TRBJ1-2; D gene: .
CDR3 DNA: TGCGCCAGTAGAAGGGGTCGGGAGACCCAGTACTTC; CDR3 protein: CASRRGRETQYF; V gene: TRBV5-1; clone size: .; J gene: TRBJ2-5; D gene: .
CDR3 DNA: TGCGCCAGCAGTCCTCTACCCGGGACAGGACCAATCAAGCAGTATTTT; CDR3 protein: CASSPLPGTGPIKQYF; V gene: TRBV4-3; clone size: .; J gene: TRBJ2-3; D gene: TRBD1
CDR3 DNA: TGTGCCAGCAGTTTCCAGACTAGCGGGGACAATGAGCAGTTCTTC; CDR3 protein: CASSFQTSGDNEQFF; V gene: TRBV6-2/TRBV6-3; clone size: .; J gene: TRBJ2-1; D gene: TRBD2
CDR3 DNA: TGCGCCAGCGATCCTAGCGGGAGGGGCGGAGATACGCAGTATTTT; CDR3 protein: CASDPSGRGGDTQYF; V gene: TRBV5-1; clone size: .; J gene: TRBJ2-3; D gene: TRBD2
CDR3 DNA: TGTGCCAGCAGCCCGATAGAGCGGGGGTGGAGCTCCTACGAGCAGTACTTC; CDR3 protein: CASSPIERGWSSYEQYF; V gene: TRBV11-3; clone size: .; J gene: TRBJ2-7; D gene: TRBD2
CDR3 DNA: TGCGCCAGCAGTGAGTCTTCAGGGAAGAAACTGTTTTTT; CDR3 protein: CASSESSGKKLFF; V gene: TRBV10-1; clone size: .; J gene: TRBJ1-4; D gene: .
CDR3 DNA: TGTGCCAGCGCCCCGGGGGCGACAGGGGGCCATCCTACCACAGATACGCAGTATTTT; CDR3 protein: CASAPGATGGHPTTDTQYF; V gene: TRBV2; clone size: .; J gene: TRBJ2-3; D gene: TRBD1
CDR3 DNA: TGCGCCAGCAGCTTCTTGAGTGATACGCAGTATTTT; CDR3 protein: CASSFLSDTQYF; V gene: TRBV5-1; clone size: once; J gene: TRBJ2-3; D gene: .
CDR3 DNA: TGTGCCAGCAGCTTTCTAGGAGGGGAGACCCAGTACTTC; CDR3 protein: CASSFLGGETQYF; V gene: TRBV7-2; clone size: .; J gene: TRBJ2-5; D gene: .
CDR3 DNA: TGCGCCAGCACCGATAGGAGGGGGTGGAACAATGAGCAGTTCTTC; CDR3 protein: CASTDRRGWNNEQFF; V gene: TRBV5-1; clone size: .; J gene: TRBJ2-1; D gene: .
CDR3 DNA: TGCAGCGTTAGCGAACCGGGACAGCAATATGGCTACACCTTC; CDR3 protein: CSVSEPGQQYGYTF; V gene: TRBV29-1; clone size: .; J gene: TRBJ1-2; D gene: TRBD1
CDR3 DNA: TGTGCCAGCAGTTATCTAAGGGCAGGGAGCGAGCAGTACTTC; CDR3 protein: CASSYLRAGSEQYF; V gene: TRBV6-5; clone size: .; J gene: TRBJ2-7; D gene: .
CDR3 DNA: TGTGCCAGCAGCAGGGTTAGCGGGGGGAACCAAGAGACCCAGTACTTC; CDR3 protein: CASSRVSGGNQETQYF; V gene: TRBV5-5; clone size: .; J gene: TRBJ2-5; D gene: TRBD2
CDR3 DNA: TGCGCCAGCAGCTTGGGCACGTTGGGGGGTGTCAATCAGCCCCAGCATTTT; CDR3 protein: CASSLGTLGGVNQPQHF; V gene: TRBV5-1; clone size: .; J gene: TRBJ1-5; D gene: .